This is a list of T cell receptor beta chains from one sample in a study of shared clonotypes between healthy human individuals. Repertoires were generated with immunoSEQ multiplex PCR, while TCRdb's copy carries only in-frame clones and drops some. The profile covers hundreds of thousands of clones, with 85% to 95% appearing a single time and approximately 25% taken by the ten largest. Sample: naive CD8+ T cells sorted from blood. These receptors were taken from a man aged 25 to 40 in good health. Each CDR3 is given with its conserved first and last residue. A D gene is named only where the DNA matches it firmly. Only part of the rows carry a size: once, few, many, or a class if the clone is expanded.

J: TRBJ2-3; V: TRBV7-9; D: NA; size: NA; DNA: TGTGCCAGCAGCCCGACTTGGGATACGCAGTATTTT; CDR3: CASSPTWDTQYF
J: TRBJ2-1; V: TRBV27; D: NA; size: NA; DNA: TGTGCCAGCAGTTCGGGTATGGGGGTCGGTGAGCAGTTCTTC; CDR3: CASSSGMGVGEQFF
J: TRBJ1-1; V: TRBV29-1; D: NA; size: NA; DNA: TGCAGCGTCCCGATCGCGGAAGACACTGAAGCTTTCTTT; CDR3: CSVPIAEDTEAFF
J: TRBJ2-1; V: TRBV15; D: TRBD2; size: once; DNA: TGTGCCACCAGCAGAGATTCCAGCGGGGGGTACAATGAGCAGTTCTTC; CDR3: CATSRDSSGGYNEQFF
J: TRBJ2-7; V: TRBV5-1; D: NA; size: NA; DNA: TGCGCCAGCAGCTTGGCCTCAGCGGGCAACTACGAGCAGTACTTC; CDR3: CASSLASAGNYEQYF
J: TRBJ2-7; V: TRBV18; D: NA; size: NA; DNA: TGTGCCAGCTCCCCGGGACAACCCTACGAGCAGTACTTC; CDR3: CASSPGQPYEQYF
J: TRBJ1-2; V: TRBV28; D: NA; size: NA; DNA: TGTGCCAGCAGTTTTCCAGGGGTAATGTTAGGCTACACCTTC; CDR3: CASSFPGVMLGYTF
J: TRBJ2-7; V: TRBV11-2; D: NA; size: NA; DNA: TGTGCCAGCAGTCCTCCTAGCGCGGGGCGGGACGAGCAGTACTTC; CDR3: CASSPPSAGRDEQYF
J: TRBJ2-1; V: TRBV5-6; D: TRBD1; size: NA; DNA: TGTGCCAGCAGTGACCGGGACAGGGGCGAAGATGAGCAGTTCTTC; CDR3: CASSDRDRGEDEQFF
J: TRBJ2-2; V: TRBV11-2; D: TRBD2; size: once; DNA: TGTGCCGTCAGGGCGACTAGCGGGAGGGCGGCCGGGGAGCTGTTTTTT; CDR3: CAVRATSGRAAGELFF
J: TRBJ2-1; V: TRBV4-3; D: NA; size: NA; DNA: TGCGCCAGCAGCCAAGGTAGCATCGATGAGCAGTTCTTC; CDR3: CASSQGSIDEQFF
J: TRBJ2-7; V: TRBV5-1; D: NA; size: once; DNA: TGCGCCAGCAGCCCTGGGTTCGGCGGAGAGCAGTACTTC; CDR3: CASSPGFGGEQYF
J: TRBJ2-7; V: TRBV5-6; D: TRBD2; size: once; DNA: TGTGCCAGCAGCTCGGGGGGACCCCACGAGCAGTACTTC; CDR3: CASSSGGPHEQYF
J: TRBJ1-1; V: TRBV7-9; D: NA; size: NA; DNA: TGTGCCAGCACCAGGGGGAACACTGAAGCTTTCTTT; CDR3: CASTRGNTEAFF
J: TRBJ1-1; V: TRBV7-8; D: NA; size: NA; DNA: TGTGCCAGCAGCCCCGGGGCGGAGTACGCTGAAGCTTTCTTT; CDR3: CASSPGAEYAEAFF
J: TRBJ2-1; V: TRBV27; D: NA; size: NA; DNA: TGTGCCAGCAGTTTTAGCCGCAATGAGCAGTTCTTC; CDR3: CASSFSRNEQFF
J: TRBJ1-1; V: TRBV4-2; D: NA; size: NA; DNA: TGTGCCAGCAGCCAGATGCAGGGTGTGGACACTGAAGCTTTCTTT; CDR3: CASSQMQGVDTEAFF
J: TRBJ2-7; V: TRBV27; D: NA; size: once; DNA: TGTGCCAGCAGTTTAAAGATCGCCTACGAGCAGTACTTC; CDR3: CASSLKIAYEQYF
J: TRBJ1-1; V: TRBV5-5; D: NA; size: NA; DNA: TGTGCCAGCAGCTCGGGACAGAACACTGAAGCTTTCTTT; CDR3: CASSSGQNTEAFF
J: TRBJ2-1; V: TRBV7-8; D: TRBD2; size: NA; DNA: TGTGCCAGCAGCTTAGTCGAATACGGGGGGAATGAGCAGTTCTTC; CDR3: CASSLVEYGGNEQFF
J: TRBJ2-7; V: TRBV6-5; D: TRBD1; size: many; DNA: TGTGCCAGCAGTGCCGGGACAGGGGGGTACGAGCAGTACTTC; CDR3: CASSAGTGGYEQYF
J: TRBJ2-1; V: TRBV7-2; D: NA; size: NA; DNA: TGTGCCAGCAGCTTAATGCAGGGAACTCGTGGGACGTCAAACAATGAGCAGTTCTTC; CDR3: CASSLMQGTRGTSNNEQFF
J: TRBJ2-7; V: TRBV12-2; D: NA; size: NA; DNA: TGTGCAAGTCGCTTAGTACAGGGGGGATACCCCTACGAGCAGTACTTC; CDR3: CASRLVQGGYPYEQYF
J: TRBJ2-2; V: TRBV4-1; D: NA; size: NA; DNA: TGCGCCAGCAGCCAAGGCCACGGGGAGCTGTTTTTT; CDR3: CASSQGHGELFF
J: TRBJ2-1; V: TRBV7-9; D: NA; size: NA; DNA: TGTGCCAGCAGCTTAGGGGGGTTTGTGGGCAATGAGCAGTTCTTC; CDR3: CASSLGGFVGNEQFF
J: TRBJ2-1; V: TRBV5-1; D: TRBD2; size: NA; DNA: TGCGCCAGCAGCTTGCCCCTAGCGGGATCGGATGAGCAGTTCTTC; CDR3: CASSLPLAGSDEQFF
J: TRBJ2-1; V: TRBV28; D: NA; size: NA; DNA: TGTGCCAGCAGTTTGGGGGGCAGGACCAATGAGCAGTTCTTC; CDR3: CASSLGGRTNEQFF
J: TRBJ2-7; V: TRBV7-6; D: TRBD2; size: NA; DNA: TGTGCCAGCAGCCCTTTGACTAGCGGAGGCTCCGGGCAGTACTTC; CDR3: CASSPLTSGGSGQYF
J: TRBJ1-4; V: TRBV27; D: TRBD1; size: once; DNA: TGTGCCAGCAGTGGCCGGACAGGTCCTAATGAAAAACTGTTTTTT; CDR3: CASSGRTGPNEKLFF
J: TRBJ2-1; V: TRBV29-1; D: NA; size: NA; DNA: TGCAGCGTCGGTATCGTCGGTCCTAGTGGGCAGTTCTTC; CDR3: CSVGIVGPSGQFF
J: TRBJ2-1; V: TRBV27; D: NA; size: NA; DNA: TGTGCCAGCAGTCCATCGATAACAGGTTTCCTCATCAATGAGCAGTTCTTC; CDR3: CASSPSITGFLINEQFF
J: TRBJ2-1; V: TRBV10-2; D: NA; size: NA; DNA: TGCGCCAGCGTCTCCAAGTGGGACCCTAAGGCCCTCTCCTACAATGAGCAGTTCTTC; CDR3: CASVSKWDPKALSYNEQFF
J: TRBJ2-7; V: TRBV2; D: TRBD2; size: NA; DNA: TGTGCCAGCGGGGGACTAAGCTACGAGCAGTACTTC; CDR3: CASGGLSYEQYF
J: TRBJ2-3; V: TRBV5-4; D: TRBD1; size: NA; DNA: TGTGCCAGCAGCGGGGGACAGGGGAGCACAGATACGCAGTATTTT; CDR3: CASSGGQGSTDTQYF
J: TRBJ2-7; V: TRBV10-1; D: NA; size: NA; DNA: TGCGCCAGCTTTGATGGACAGACTGTAGGGGAGCAGTACTTC; CDR3: CASFDGQTVGEQYF